This TCR beta chain was identified during a study of OX40 agonist ivuxolimab in advanced cancers. Assay: immunoSEQ multiplex PCR; the TCRdb copy retains only in-frame clones and omits some. Of over 100,000 clones in the sample, 80% to 90% were seen once. The receptor was derived from an adult with an advanced solid tumor such as melanoma, head and neck, liver or kidney cancer. The sequenced sample was CD4+ or CD8+ T cells sorted from blood, obtained in a trial of the OX40 agonist ivuxolimab.

The CDR3 spells CSVSSKNEKLFF. The CDR3 DNA reads TGCAGCGTCTCTAGCAAGAATGAAAAACTGTTTTTT. This chain connects TRBV29-1 to TRBJ1-4; unclear D gene. The CDR3 spans 12 residues. Germline lookup yields CDR1 SQVTM and CDR2 ANQGSEA. V was trimmed by 6 bases and J by 5 bases, leaving 10 bases between them.